This paragraph reports one TCR beta chain. There is no known antigen for this receptor. Germline and junction disagree at one end, which may indicate a read error. This record comes from a study of T cell repertoires in cytomegalovirus infection (dated by TCRdb to between 2018 and 2020). Regarding the study in general: Peptide stimulations targeted recently identified HLA-C-restricted CMV epitopes, whose presentation resists viral immunomodulation, together with well-studied HLA-B-restricted epitopes. Donor HLA type was relevant to the analysis, because carriage of CMV infection together with the matching HLA type was indicated by public TCR beta signatures. The paper as a whole reports these results and caveats: The ex vivo response was dominated by HLA-C-restricted CMV-specific TCR beta clonotypes, and the single most frequent clonotype in two of eight donors was supplied by these HLA-C-restricted clonotypes. Carriers of CMV infection plus the relevant HLA type were discriminated by the cumulative frequency of public TCR beta family members in the study cohort and in an independent roughly 320-donor cohort.

Taken with the paper, the label for treatment or condition translates to: in vitro stimulation with specific CMV peptide epitopes to enrich CMV-specific T cells. Sequencing took place on an Illumina HiSeq 1500. TCRdb itself trimmed the public reads at Q25 with fastp, ran MiXCR and retained productive beta chains. When rows share a CDR3 protein, they turn into one entry using the most common DNA and genes. Here the sample has about 920,000 distinct CDR3 sequences; approximately 31% occur a single time. The ten largest clones represent roughly an eighth of the sample. Sequences SGHDT (CDR1) and YYEEEE (CDR2) are obtained from the germline V gene. The CDR3 contains 14 residues, cysteine and phenylalanine counted. The DNA shown is the 42-base CDR3, in frame from base 1.

The sample was cultured CD8+ T cells from PBMCs, taken from culture after CMV antigen stimulation. The source is a human donor in good health (CMV status not recorded). Some clones in this sample may be carry-over from other donors' samples. The chain joins TRBV5-6 to TRBJ1-5; no D gene can be assigned with confidence. In nucleotides, the sequence is TGTGCCAACAGCTTGAAAGGGTACAATCAGCCCCAGCATTTT. Its product reads: CANSLKGYNQPQHF.